Listed below are T cell receptor beta chains from one sample, sequenced in a study of T cells in Graves' hyperthyroidism and ophthalmopathy. TCRdb reanalysed the multiplex PCR reads using MiXCR and keeps one entry per CDR3 protein. The table records 250,000 to 350,000 distinct CDR3 sequences, 15% to 20% of them present only once. The sample consisted of blood. Receptors were obtained from a woman aged 55-70 years with Graves' ophthalmopathy. Both conserved end residues are part of each CDR3.

v_call: TRBV11-2; j_call: TRBJ2-7; cdr3_aa: CASTPRDMYEQYF
v_call: TRBV11-2; j_call: TRBJ1-2; cdr3_aa: CASSSGQGSYGYTF
v_call: TRBV10-3; j_call: TRBJ1-2; cdr3_aa: CAISESSNFDPGYTF
v_call: TRBV12-3/TRBV12-4; j_call: TRBJ2-7; cdr3_aa: CASRPRQGAFYEQYF
v_call: TRBV2; j_call: TRBJ2-5; cdr3_aa: CASSGEQETQYF
v_call: TRBV16; j_call: TRBJ2-2; cdr3_aa: CASSQSMGGKNTGELFF
v_call: TRBV30; j_call: TRBJ2-1; cdr3_aa: CARTGSYNEQFF
v_call: TRBV4-3; j_call: TRBJ2-1; cdr3_aa: CASSQGSGGLNNEQFF
v_call: TRBV2; j_call: TRBJ1-5; cdr3_aa: CASSEAQGRGQPQHF
v_call: TRBV9; j_call: TRBJ2-1; cdr3_aa: CASTVGGGMGNEQFF
v_call: TRBV7-2; j_call: TRBJ2-7; cdr3_aa: CASSLGQRYEQYF
v_call: TRBV29-1; j_call: TRBJ2-1; cdr3_aa: CSVRGAANEQFF
v_call: TRBV7-6; j_call: TRBJ2-1; cdr3_aa: CASSSGIEQFF
v_call: TRBV27; j_call: TRBJ1-5; cdr3_aa: CASSLRQGHSNQPQHF
v_call: TRBV7-6; j_call: TRBJ2-1; cdr3_aa: CASSLAGEEQFF
v_call: TRBV4-1; j_call: TRBJ2-1; cdr3_aa: CASSRTGDSYNEQFF